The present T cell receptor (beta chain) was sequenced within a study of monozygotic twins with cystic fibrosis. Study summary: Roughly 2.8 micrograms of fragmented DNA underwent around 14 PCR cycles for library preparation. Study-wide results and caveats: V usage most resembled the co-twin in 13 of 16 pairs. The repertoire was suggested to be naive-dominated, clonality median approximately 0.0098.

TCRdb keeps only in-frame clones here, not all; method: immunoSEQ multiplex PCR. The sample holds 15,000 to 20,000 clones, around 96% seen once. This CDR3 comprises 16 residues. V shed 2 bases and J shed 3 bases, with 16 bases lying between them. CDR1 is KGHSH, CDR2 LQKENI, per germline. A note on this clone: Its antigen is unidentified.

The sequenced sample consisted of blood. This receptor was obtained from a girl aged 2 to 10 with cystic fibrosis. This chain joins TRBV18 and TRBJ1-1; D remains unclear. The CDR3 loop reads CASSPGLSLGDTEAFF. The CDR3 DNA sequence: TGTGCCAGCTCACCAGGGTTGAGTTTGGGAGACACTGAAGCTTTCTTT.